This TCR beta chain emerged from a study of shared clonotypes between healthy human individuals. This CDR3 is built from 12 residues. V was shortened by 4 bases and J by 5 bases, with 8 bases between the two germline ends. The germline CDR1 and CDR2 sequences are MNHEY and SVGAGI. TCRdb's table, derived via immunoSEQ multiplex PCR, lists solely in-frame clones and lacks some. The sample consists of approximately 530,000 clones, 95% to 96% of them appearing once. The J gene is TRBJ2-5, the V gene TRBV6-5, with D uncertain. The TCR originated in a woman aged 25 to 45 in good health. The sequencing sample was made of naive CD4+ T cells sorted from blood. The subset is: CD45RA+ positively selected. The CDR3: CASSSQTETQYF. CDR3 DNA sequence: TGTGCCAGCAGTTCCCAAACGGAGACCCAGTACTTC.